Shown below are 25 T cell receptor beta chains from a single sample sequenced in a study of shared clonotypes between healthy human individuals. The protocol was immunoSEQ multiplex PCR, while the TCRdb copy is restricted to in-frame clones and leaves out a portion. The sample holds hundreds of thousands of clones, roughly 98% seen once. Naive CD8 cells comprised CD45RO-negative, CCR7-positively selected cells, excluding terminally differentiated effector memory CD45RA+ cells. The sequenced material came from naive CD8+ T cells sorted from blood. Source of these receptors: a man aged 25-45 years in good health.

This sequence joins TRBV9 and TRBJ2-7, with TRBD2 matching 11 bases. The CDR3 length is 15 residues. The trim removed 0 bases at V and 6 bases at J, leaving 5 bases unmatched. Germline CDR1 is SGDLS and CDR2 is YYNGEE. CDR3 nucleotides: TGTGCCAGCAGCGTAGCTATGACTAGCGGGGCCGAGCAGTACTTC. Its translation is CASSVAMTSGAEQYF.

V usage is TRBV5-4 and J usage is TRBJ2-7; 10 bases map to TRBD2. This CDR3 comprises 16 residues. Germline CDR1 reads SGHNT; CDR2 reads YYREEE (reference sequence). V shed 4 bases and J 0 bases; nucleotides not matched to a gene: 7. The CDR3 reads CASSRRTSGTSYEQYF. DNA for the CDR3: TGTGCCAGCAGCAGAAGGACTAGCGGAACCTCCTACGAGCAGTACTTC.

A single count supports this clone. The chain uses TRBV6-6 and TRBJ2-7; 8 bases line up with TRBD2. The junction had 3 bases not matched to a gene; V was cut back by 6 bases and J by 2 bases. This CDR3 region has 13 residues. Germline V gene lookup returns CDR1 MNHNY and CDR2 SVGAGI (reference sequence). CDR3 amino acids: CASRLAETYEQYF. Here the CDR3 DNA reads TGTGCCAGCAGACTAGCGGAAACCTACGAGCAGTACTTC.

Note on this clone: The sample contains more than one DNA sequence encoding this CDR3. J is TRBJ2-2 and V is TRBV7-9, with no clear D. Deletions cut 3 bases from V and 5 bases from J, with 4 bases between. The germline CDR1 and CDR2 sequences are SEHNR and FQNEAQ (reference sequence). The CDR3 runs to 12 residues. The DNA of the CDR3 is TGTGCCAGCAGCTTTAGAACCGGGGAGCTGTTTTTT. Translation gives CASSFRTGELFF.

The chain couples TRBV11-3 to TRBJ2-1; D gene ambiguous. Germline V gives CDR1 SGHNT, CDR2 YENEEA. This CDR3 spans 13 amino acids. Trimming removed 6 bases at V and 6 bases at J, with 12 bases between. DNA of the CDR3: TGTGCCAGCAGTGGGCCAGTTTTCAATGAGCAGTTCTTC. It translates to CASSGPVFNEQFF.

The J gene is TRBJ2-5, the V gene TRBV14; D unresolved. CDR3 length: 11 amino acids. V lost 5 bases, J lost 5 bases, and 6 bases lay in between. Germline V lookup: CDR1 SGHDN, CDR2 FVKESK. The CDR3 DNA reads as TGTGCCAGCAGCGCCCGGGAGACCCAGTACTTC. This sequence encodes CASSARETQYF.

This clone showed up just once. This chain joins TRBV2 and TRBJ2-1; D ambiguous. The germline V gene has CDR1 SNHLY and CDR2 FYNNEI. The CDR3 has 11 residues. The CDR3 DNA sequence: TGTTCCTCGGCATGGGACAATGAGCAGTTCTTC. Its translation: CSSAWDNEQFF.

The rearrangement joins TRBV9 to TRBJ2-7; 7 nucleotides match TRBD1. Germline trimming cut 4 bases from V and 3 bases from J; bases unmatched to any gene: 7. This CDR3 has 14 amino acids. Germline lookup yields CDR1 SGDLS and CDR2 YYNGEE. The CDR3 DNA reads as TGTGCCAGCAGCCCGGGACAGACTATCTACGAGCAGTACTTC. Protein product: CASSPGQTIYEQYF.

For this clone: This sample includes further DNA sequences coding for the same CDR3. This CDR3 is CASSFGTGSYEQYF. Written as DNA, the CDR3 is TGTGCCAGCAGTTTCGGGACAGGGAGCTACGAGCAGTACTTC. This chain joins TRBV28 and TRBJ2-7; 9 positions match TRBD1. CDR3 length: 14 residues. V lost 3 bases and J lost 3; bases outside the gene matches: 3. Germline V gene sequence: CDR1 MDHEN, CDR2 SYDVKM.

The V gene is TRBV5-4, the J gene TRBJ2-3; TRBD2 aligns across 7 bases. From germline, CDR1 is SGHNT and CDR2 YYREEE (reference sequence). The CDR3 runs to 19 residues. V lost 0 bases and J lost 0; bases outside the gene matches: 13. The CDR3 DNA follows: TGTGCCAGCAGCTTGGGGGCGGGAGTCCCTATCCCTAGCACAGATACGCAGTATTTT. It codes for CASSLGAGVPIPSTDTQYF.

CDR3 bases: TGCGCCTCCCGGCCTGGAGCGGACTCCTACAATGAGCAGTTCTTC. Its translation: CASRPGADSYNEQFF. The chain recombines TRBV10-2 with TRBJ2-1, with D possibly being TRBD2 (5 bases). Germline CDR1 and CDR2: WSHSY and SAAADI. The V end lost 11 bases, the J end lost 0 bases, and 17 bases lay between the germline ends. The CDR3 spans 15 residues.

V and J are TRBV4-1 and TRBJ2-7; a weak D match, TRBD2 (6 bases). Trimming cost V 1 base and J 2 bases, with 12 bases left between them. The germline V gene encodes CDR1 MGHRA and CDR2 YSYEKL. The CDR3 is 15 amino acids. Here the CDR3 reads CASSQAHGGTYEQYF. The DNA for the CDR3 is TGCGCCAGCAGCCAAGCACACGGGGGTACCTACGAGCAGTACTTC.

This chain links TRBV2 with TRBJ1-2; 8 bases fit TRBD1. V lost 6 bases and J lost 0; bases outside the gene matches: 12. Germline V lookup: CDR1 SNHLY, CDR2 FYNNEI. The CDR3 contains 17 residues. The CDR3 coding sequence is TGTGCCAGCAGAGGACAGGGTCCCTTTACTACTAACTATGGCTACACCTTC. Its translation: CASRGQGPFTTNYGYTF.

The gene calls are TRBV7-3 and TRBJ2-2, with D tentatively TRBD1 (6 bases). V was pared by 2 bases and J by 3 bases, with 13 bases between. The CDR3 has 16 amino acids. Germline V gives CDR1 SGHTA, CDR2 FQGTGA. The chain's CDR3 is CASSLQGNMDTGELFF. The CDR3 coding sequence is TGTGCCAGCAGCTTACAGGGGAATATGGACACCGGGGAGCTGTTTTTT.

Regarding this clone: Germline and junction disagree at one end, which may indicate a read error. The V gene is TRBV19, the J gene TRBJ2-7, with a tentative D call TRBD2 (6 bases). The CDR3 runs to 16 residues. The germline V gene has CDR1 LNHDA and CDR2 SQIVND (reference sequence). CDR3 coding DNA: TGTGCCAGTAGTTTCTCCGGGACTCCTAGCTCCTATGAGCAGTACTTC. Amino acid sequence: CASSFSGTPSSYEQYF.

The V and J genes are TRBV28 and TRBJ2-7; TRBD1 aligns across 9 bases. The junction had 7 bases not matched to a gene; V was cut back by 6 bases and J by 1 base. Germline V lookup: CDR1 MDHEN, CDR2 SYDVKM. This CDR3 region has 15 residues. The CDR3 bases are TGTGCCAGCAGGCAATACAGGGGGCCATCCTACGAGCAGTACTTC. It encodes CASRQYRGPSYEQYF.

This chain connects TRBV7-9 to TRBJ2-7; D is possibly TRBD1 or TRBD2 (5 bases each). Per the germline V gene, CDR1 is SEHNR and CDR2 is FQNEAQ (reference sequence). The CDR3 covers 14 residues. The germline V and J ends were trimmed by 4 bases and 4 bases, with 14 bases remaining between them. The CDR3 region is CASSSGPRLYEQYF. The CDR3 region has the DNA TGTGCCAGCAGCTCGGGACCACGTTTATACGAGCAGTACTTC.

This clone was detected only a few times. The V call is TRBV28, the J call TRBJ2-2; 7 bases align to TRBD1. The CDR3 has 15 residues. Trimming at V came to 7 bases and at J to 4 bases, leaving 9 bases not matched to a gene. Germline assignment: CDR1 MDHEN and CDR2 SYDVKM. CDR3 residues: CASTFEQGITGELFF. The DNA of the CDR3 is TGTGCCAGCACGTTTGAACAGGGGATCACCGGGGAGCTGTTTTTT.

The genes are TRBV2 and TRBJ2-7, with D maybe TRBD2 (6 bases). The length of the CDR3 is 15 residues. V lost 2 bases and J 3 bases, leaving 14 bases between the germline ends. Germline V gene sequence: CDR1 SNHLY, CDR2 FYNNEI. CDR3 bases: TGTGCCAGCAGTGAACAATTTGGGACTTTCTACGAGCAGTACTTC. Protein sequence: CASSEQFGTFYEQYF.

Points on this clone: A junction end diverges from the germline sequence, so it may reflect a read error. In DNA form, the CDR3 reads TGTGCTAGCAGCTTCATGGGCGGCAACGAGCAGTACTTC. As protein: CASSFMGGNEQYF. The chain recombines TRBV7-7 with TRBJ2-7, with no clear D. Germline loops: CDR1 SSHAT, CDR2 FNYEAQ (reference sequence). This CDR3 is 13 amino acids long.

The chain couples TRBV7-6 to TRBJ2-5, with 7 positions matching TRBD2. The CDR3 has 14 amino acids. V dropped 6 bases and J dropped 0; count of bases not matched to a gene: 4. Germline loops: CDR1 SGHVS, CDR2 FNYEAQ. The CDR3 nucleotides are TGTGCCAGCAGGGGGCGGGAGTACCAAGAGACCCAGTACTTC. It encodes CASRGREYQETQYF.

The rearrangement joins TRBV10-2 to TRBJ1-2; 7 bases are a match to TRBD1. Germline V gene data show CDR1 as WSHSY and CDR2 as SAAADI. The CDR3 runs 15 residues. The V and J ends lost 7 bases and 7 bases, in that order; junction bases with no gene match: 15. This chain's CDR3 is CASNDDRVGRSGYTF. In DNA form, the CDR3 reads TGCGCCAGCAACGACGACAGGGTGGGGAGATCTGGCTACACCTTC.

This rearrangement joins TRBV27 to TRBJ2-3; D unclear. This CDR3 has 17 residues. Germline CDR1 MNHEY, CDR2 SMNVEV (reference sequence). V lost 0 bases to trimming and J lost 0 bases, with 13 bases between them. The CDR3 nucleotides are TGTGCCAGCAGTTTATCTGCGCCGTTGGGGAGCACAGATACGCAGTATTTT. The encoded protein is CASSLSAPLGSTDTQYF.

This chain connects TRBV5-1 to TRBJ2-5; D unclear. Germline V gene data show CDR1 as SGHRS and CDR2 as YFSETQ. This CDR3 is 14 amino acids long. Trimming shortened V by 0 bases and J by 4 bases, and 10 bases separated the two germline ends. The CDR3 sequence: CASSLEGFRETQYF. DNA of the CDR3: TGCGCCAGCAGCTTGGAGGGTTTTCGAGAGACCCAGTACTTC. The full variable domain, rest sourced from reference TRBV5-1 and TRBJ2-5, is KAGVTQTPRYLIKTRGQQVTLSCSPISGHRSVSWYQQTPGQGLQFLFEYFSETQRNKGNFPGRFSGRQFSNSRSEMNVSTLELGDSALYLCASSLEGFRETQYFGPGTRLLVL.

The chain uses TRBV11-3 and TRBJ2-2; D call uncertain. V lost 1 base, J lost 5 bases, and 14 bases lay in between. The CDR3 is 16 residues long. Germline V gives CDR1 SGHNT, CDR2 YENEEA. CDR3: CASSLGRTGPTGELFF. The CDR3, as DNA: TGTGCCAGCAGCTTAGGCAGAACGGGCCCTACCGGGGAGCTGTTTTTT.